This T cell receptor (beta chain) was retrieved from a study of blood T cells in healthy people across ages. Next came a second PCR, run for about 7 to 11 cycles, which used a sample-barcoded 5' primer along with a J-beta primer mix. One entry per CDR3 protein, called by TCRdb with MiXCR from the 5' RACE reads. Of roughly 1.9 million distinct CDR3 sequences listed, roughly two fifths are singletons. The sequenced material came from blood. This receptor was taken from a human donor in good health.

As DNA, the CDR3 is TGTGCCAGCAGCTCCGAACGAGATTCACCCCTCCACTTT. It yields the protein CASSSERDSPLHF. The rearrangement joins TRBV11-1 to TRBJ1-6; D unclear. The CDR3 is 13 residues long. Per germline, CDR1 SGHAT and CDR2 FQDESV (reference sequence). V lost 4 bases to trimming and J lost 8 bases, with 9 bases between them. Based on the CDR3 plus reference TRBV11-1 and TRBJ1-6, the full variable domain is EAEVAQSPRYKITEKSQAVAFWCDPISGHATLYWYRQILGQGPELLVQFQDESVVDDSQLPKDRFSAERLKGVDSTLKIQPAELGDSAMYLCASSSERDSPLHFGNGTRLTVT.